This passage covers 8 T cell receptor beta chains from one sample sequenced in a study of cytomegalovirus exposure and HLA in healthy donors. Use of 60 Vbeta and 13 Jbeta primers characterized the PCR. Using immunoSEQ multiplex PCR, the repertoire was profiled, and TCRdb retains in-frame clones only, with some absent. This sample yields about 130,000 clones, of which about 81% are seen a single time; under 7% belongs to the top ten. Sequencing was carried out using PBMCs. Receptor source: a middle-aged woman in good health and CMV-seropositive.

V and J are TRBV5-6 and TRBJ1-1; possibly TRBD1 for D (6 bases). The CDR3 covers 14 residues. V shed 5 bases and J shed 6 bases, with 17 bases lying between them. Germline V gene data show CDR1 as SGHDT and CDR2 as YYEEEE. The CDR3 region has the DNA TGTGCCAGCAGTACAGGGCGTAGGGGAGCTGAAGCTTTCTTT. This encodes CASSTGRRGAEAFF.

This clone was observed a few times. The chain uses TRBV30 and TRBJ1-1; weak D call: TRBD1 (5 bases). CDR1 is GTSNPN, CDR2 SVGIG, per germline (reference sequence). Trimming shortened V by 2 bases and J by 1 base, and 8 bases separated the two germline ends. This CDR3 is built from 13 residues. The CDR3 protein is CAWSRQPNTEAFF. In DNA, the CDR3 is TGTGCCTGGAGTCGACAGCCGAACACTGAAGCTTTCTTT.

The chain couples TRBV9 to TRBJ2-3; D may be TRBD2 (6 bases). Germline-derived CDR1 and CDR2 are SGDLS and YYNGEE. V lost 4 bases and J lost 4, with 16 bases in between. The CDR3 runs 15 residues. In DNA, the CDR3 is TGTGCCAGCAGCCCTCGGGCCGGGGACTCAGATACGCAGTATTTT. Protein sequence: CASSPRAGDSDTQYF.

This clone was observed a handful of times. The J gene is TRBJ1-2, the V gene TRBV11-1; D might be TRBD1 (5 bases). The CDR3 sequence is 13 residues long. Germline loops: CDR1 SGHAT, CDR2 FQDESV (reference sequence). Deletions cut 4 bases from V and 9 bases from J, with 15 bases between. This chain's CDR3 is CASSSTQGSRYTF. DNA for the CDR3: TGTGCCAGCAGCTCTACTCAGGGTTCGCGCTACACCTTC.

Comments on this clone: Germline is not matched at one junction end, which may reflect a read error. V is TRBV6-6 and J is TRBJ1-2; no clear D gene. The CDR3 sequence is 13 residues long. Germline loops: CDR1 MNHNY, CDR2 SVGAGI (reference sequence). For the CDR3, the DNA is TGTGCCAGCAGTTACTCTCCCGGGATGGGCTTGAGCTTC. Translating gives CASSYSPGMGLSF.

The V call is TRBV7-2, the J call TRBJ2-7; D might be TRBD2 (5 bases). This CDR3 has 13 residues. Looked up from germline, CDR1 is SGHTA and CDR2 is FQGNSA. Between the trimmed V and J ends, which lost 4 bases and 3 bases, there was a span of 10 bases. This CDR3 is CASSSYEGYEQYF. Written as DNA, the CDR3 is TGTGCCAGCAGCTCCTACGAGGGCTACGAGCAGTACTTC.

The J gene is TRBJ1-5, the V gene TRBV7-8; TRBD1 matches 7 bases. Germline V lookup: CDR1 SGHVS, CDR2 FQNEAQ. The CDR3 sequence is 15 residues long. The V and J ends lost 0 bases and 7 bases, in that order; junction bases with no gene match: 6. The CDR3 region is CASSLARGTVQPQHF. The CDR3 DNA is TGTGCCAGCAGCTTAGCCAGGGGGACGGTGCAGCCCCAGCATTTT.

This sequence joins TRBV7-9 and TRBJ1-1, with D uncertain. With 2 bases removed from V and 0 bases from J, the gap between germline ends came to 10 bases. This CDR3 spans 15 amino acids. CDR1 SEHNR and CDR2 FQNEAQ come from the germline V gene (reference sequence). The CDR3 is CASSLSTVMNTEAFF. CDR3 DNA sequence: TGTGCCAGCAGCTTATCAACAGTCATGAACACTGAAGCTTTCTTT.